A selection of T cell receptor beta chains follows, all from one sample in a study of T cell responses to AZD1222 COVID-19 vaccine. Some clones are missing from TCRdb's copy, which holds only in-frame ones; the method was immunoSEQ multiplex PCR. Of tens of thousands of clones listed, 65% to 90% are singletons. Sequencing used peripheral blood, obtained on day 0 of AZD1222 vaccination. The origin of the receptors is an adult in good health. Both conserved end residues are part of each CDR3. A D gene is named only where the DNA matches it firmly. Size is stated for part of the rows, as once, few or many counts, or as a class when the clone is expanded.

D	V	size	J	DNA	CDR3
NA	TRBV4-1	NA	TRBJ1-1	TGCGCCAGCAGCCAAGATCTTGGTGGGGGCCTAAACACTGAAGCTTTCTTT	CASSQDLGGGLNTEAFF
NA	TRBV7-9	NA	TRBJ2-2	TGTGCCAGCAGCGCCGACAGTACCTGGGAGCTGTTTTTT	CASSADSTWELFF
NA	TRBV6-5	NA	TRBJ1-4	TGTGCCAGCAGTTACTCTGAAAGCTTAACGAATGAAAAACTGTTTTTT	CASSYSESLTNEKLFF
NA	TRBV12-3/TRBV12-4	NA	TRBJ1-1	TGTGCCAGCAGTTTAACGGGGGACACTGAAGCTTTCTTT	CASSLTGDTEAFF
NA	TRBV7-9	NA	TRBJ1-6	TGTGCCAGCAGCTTAGAAGATTCACCCCTCCACTTT	CASSLEDSPLHF
NA	TRBV12-3/TRBV12-4	NA	TRBJ2-1	TGTGCCAGCAGCCCGGAGCGGGACAATGAGCAGTTCTTC	CASSPERDNEQFF
NA	TRBV28	NA	TRBJ1-6	TGTGCCAGCAGTTTACATCCGGGAGCCAATTCACCCCTCCACTTT	CASSLHPGANSPLHF
TRBD1	TRBV3-1/TRBV3-2	NA	TRBJ1-2	TGTGCCAGCAGCTTCCGGGACAGGGCTTACTATGGCTACACCTTC	CASSFRDRAYYGYTF
NA	TRBV19	once	TRBJ2-1	TGTGCCAGTAGTAGTTCTATGTCGGATATTTGGAATGAGCAGTTCTTC	CASSSSMSDIWNEQFF
TRBD2	TRBV5-1	NA	TRBJ2-3	TGCGCCAGCAGCCTGATTCCGGGACTAGCGGGAGAGGATACGCAGTATTTT	CASSLIPGLAGEDTQYF
NA	TRBV28	NA	TRBJ1-2	TGTGCCAGCAGTTTTGTTTATGGCTACACCTTC	CASSFVYGYTF
NA	TRBV6-2/TRBV6-3	once	TRBJ1-4	TGTGCCAGCAGTCCCGGGACCGGTTCAGCGACTAATGAAAAACTGTTTTTT	CASSPGTGSATNEKLFF
NA	TRBV19	NA	TRBJ1-5	TGTGCCAGTAACAGTTTTTCGGGAGATCAGCCCCAGCATTTT	CASNSFSGDQPQHF
NA	TRBV5-4	NA	TRBJ2-7	TGTGCCAGCAGCTCCCCCACACGGGCCAACGAGCAGTACTTC	CASSSPTRANEQYF
TRBD1	TRBV19	NA	TRBJ1-1	TGTGCCACCTCTAGACAGGGAGAAGCTTTCTTT	CATSRQGEAFF
NA	TRBV27	NA	TRBJ2-5	TGTGCCAGCAGTCGATACGGATGGGAGACCCAGTACTTC	CASSRYGWETQYF
NA	TRBV1	once	TRBJ2-7	TGCACCAGCAGCCAAGATCGACCAGCGGGGGCTCCAACTACTTACGAGCAGTACTTC	CTSSQDRPAGAPTTYEQYF
NA	TRBV3-1/TRBV3-2	NA	TRBJ1-1	TGTGCCAGCAGCCTATACGGGGGGACTGAAGCTTTCTTT	CASSLYGGTEAFF
TRBD2	TRBV2	NA	TRBJ2-3	TGTGCCAGCAGTCAAATAGCGGGGGGGAGCACAGATACGCAGTATTTT	CASSQIAGGSTDTQYF
NA	TRBV5-4	NA	TRBJ1-4	TGTGCCAGCAGCGACCGAATAGGGCAGGGTGAAAAACTGTTTTTT	CASSDRIGQGEKLFF
NA	TRBV29-1	NA	TRBJ1-3	TGCAGCGTTCAGACTTTCTCTGGAAACACCATATATTTT	CSVQTFSGNTIYF
NA	TRBV7-3	NA	TRBJ2-2	TGTGCCAGCAGCTCGGGGACGAACACCGGGGAGCTGTTTTTT	CASSSGTNTGELFF
NA	TRBV7-9	NA	TRBJ1-1	TGTGCCAGCAGCAGGACAGCGAACACTGAAGCTTTCTTT	CASSRTANTEAFF
NA	TRBV11-2	NA	TRBJ2-6	TGTGCCAGCAGCTTACTCCGCTCTGGGGCCAACGTCCTGACTTTC	CASSLLRSGANVLTF
NA	TRBV5-1	NA	TRBJ1-2	TGCGCCAGCAGCTTGACCCCGGACATCAGGGCCCCCTATGGCTACACCTTC	CASSLTPDIRAPYGYTF
TRBD1	TRBV6-5	NA	TRBJ2-2	TGTGCCAGCAGTACTACGCGGACAGGGTCCGGGGAGCTGTTTTTT	CASSTTRTGSGELFF
TRBD1	TRBV7-9	NA	TRBJ1-3	TGTGCCAGCAGTTCTCCGGGACAGGGGGCAAACACCATATATTTT	CASSSPGQGANTIYF
NA	TRBV7-9	NA	TRBJ1-1	TGTGCCAGCAGCTTAGGGCAGGGCCCGAACACTGAAGCTTTCTTT	CASSLGQGPNTEAFF
NA	TRBV2	NA	TRBJ2-3	TGTGCCAGCAGTGATTCCCCGACTAGTCTGGGTACGCAGTATTTT	CASSDSPTSLGTQYF
NA	TRBV21-1	NA	TRBJ2-7	TGTGCCAGCAGCTCTCGCCCCGGGACAACTTGTTACGAGCAGTACTTC	CASSSRPGTTCYEQYF
TRBD1	TRBV7-8	NA	TRBJ2-4	TGTGCCAGCAGCCCAAGAGGACAGGGAATAACCAAAAACATTCAGTACTTC	CASSPRGQGITKNIQYF
NA	TRBV5-5	NA	TRBJ1-5	TGTGCCAGCAGCCCGGGACTCCACAATCAGCCCCAGCATTTT	CASSPGLHNQPQHF
NA	TRBV5-1	few	TRBJ2-2	TGCGCCAGCAGCTTTGAGGCCGGGGAGCTGTTTTTT	CASSFEAGELFF
NA	TRBV3-1/TRBV3-2	NA	TRBJ1-1	TGTGCCAGCAGCCTCTCCCCTGCGTATCGAGCTTTCTTT	CASSLSPAYRAFF
TRBD1	TRBV30	NA	TRBJ1-1	TGTGCCTGGCGATCGACAGGGATCTCCATTGAAGCTTTCTTT	CAWRSTGISIEAFF
TRBD1	TRBV18	once	TRBJ2-1	TGTGCCAGCTCACCACCTTTCGGGACAGGGGAAGGTAATGAGCAGTTCTTC	CASSPPFGTGEGNEQFF
NA	TRBV7-2	NA	TRBJ1-2	TGTGCCAGCAGCCCTCAAGCCGGGGACTTGAACTATGGCTACACCTTC	CASSPQAGDLNYGYTF
TRBD1	TRBV3-1/TRBV3-2	once	TRBJ1-1	TGTGCCAGCAGCCAAGTGGGGAAGGGGGCCCAAGCTTTCTTT	CASSQVGKGAQAFF
NA	TRBV12-3/TRBV12-4	NA	TRBJ1-2	TGTGCCAGCAGTTTGTACAGTAACTATGGCTACACCTTC	CASSLYSNYGYTF
TRBD1	TRBV6-5	NA	TRBJ2-3	TGTGCCAGCAGTCTGGACAGGGTCACAGATACGCAGTATTTT	CASSLDRVTDTQYF
NA	TRBV2	NA	TRBJ1-4	TGTGCCAGCAGTGAGTGGGGAATTGGTGAAAAACTGTTTTTT	CASSEWGIGEKLFF
NA	TRBV6-6	NA	TRBJ2-2	TGTGCCAGCAGTTACCCCGGGACGGCTTCCACCGGGGAGCTGTTTTTT	CASSYPGTASTGELFF
NA	TRBV2	NA	TRBJ1-5	TGTGCCAGCAGTGATAGGGCACTGGGTCAGCCCCAGCATTTT	CASSDRALGQPQHF
TRBD2	TRBV19	NA	TRBJ2-5	TGTGCCAGTAGTTCCAAGGCGACTAGCGGGTACCAAGAGACCCAGTACTTC	CASSSKATSGYQETQYF
NA	TRBV4-2	NA	TRBJ1-2	TGTGCCAGCAGCCAAGTTTCACAGCTAGGCTACACCTTC	CASSQVSQLGYTF